The entry below describes one T cell receptor beta chain. Its antigen is not identified. This entry belongs to a study of cytomegalovirus exposure and HLA in healthy donors. General study points: Some V segments (TRBV6-2 and TRBV6-3 among them) were excluded as indistinguishable. TCR beta chain V- and J-gene trimming was linked, in a later analysis, to a missense variant in DCLRE1C. The likely origin of a cluster of highly shared sequence variants was a sequencing artifact.

With 60 Vbeta and 13 Jbeta primers, the PCR was carried out. Sequencing used immunoSEQ multiplex PCR; TCRdb keeps in-frame clones, though not all of them. The repertoire holds about 190,000 clones, with around 86% as singletons. CDR1 MNHEY and CDR2 SMNVEV come from the germline V gene (reference sequence). The V gene lost 6 bases and the J gene lost 0 bases, with 12 bases spanning the gap. The CDR3 totals 15 residues. Each donor was healthy, and each was a bone marrow donor. Sequenced input: PBMCs. The gene calls are TRBV27 and TRBJ2-4; D perhaps matches TRBD1 (5 bases). The sequence was obtained from a man in his forties in good health and CMV-seropositive. CDR3 sequence: CASRPTVLAKNIQYF. DNA for the CDR3: TGTGCCAGCAGGCCGACAGTTCTAGCCAAAAACATTCAGTACTTC.